This TCR beta chain was observed in a study of cytomegalovirus exposure and HLA in healthy donors. Study-wide results and limits: Most subjects had HLA-A and HLA-B alleles reportedly predicted accurately by TCR beta sequences. Analysis performed later showed TCR beta chains linked to HLA being more clonally expanded than equally common others.

With regard to this clone: What it binds is not known.

PCR employed 60 Vbeta and 13 Jbeta primers. The protocol was immunoSEQ multiplex PCR, while the TCRdb copy is restricted to in-frame clones and leaves out a portion. The repertoire holds about 160,000 clones, with 55% to 75% as singletons. The CDR3 sequence is 17 residues long. V lost 3 bases and J 0 bases, leaving 15 bases between the germline ends. CDR1 and CDR2 (germline): SQVTM, ANQGSEA. Sequences were obtained from PBMCs. The chain uses TRBV29-1 and TRBJ2-6; D is possibly TRBD1 (5 bases). The clonotype was recovered from a woman aged 60-70 years in good health and CMV-seropositive. CDR3 sequence reads: CSVDTGHYSSGANVLTF. CDR3 coding DNA: TGCAGCGTTGATACTGGACATTATTCCTCTGGGGCCAACGTCCTGACTTTC.